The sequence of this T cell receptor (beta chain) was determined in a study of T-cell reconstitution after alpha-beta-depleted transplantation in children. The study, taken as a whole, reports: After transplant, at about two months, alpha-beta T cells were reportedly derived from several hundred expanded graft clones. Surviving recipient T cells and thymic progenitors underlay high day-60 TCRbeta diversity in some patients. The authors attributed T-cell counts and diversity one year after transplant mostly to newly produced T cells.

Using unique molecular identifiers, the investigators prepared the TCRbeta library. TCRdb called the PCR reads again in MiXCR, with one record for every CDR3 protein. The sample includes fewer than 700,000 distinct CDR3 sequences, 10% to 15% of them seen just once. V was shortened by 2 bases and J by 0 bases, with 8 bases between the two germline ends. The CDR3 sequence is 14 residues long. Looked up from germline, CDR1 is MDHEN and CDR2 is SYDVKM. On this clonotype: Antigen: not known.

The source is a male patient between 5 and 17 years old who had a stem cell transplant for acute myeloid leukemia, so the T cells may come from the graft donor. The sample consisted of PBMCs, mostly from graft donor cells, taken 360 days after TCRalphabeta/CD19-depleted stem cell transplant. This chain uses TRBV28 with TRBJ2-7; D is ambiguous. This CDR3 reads CASSLLGYSYEQYF. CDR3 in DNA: TGTGCCAGCAGTTTACTGGGATACTCCTACGAGCAGTACTTC.